This T cell receptor (beta chain) was documented in a study of T cell repertoires in Merkel cell carcinoma (dated by TCRdb to the late 2010s). For context, the study as a whole: Patients with prior intralesional immunotherapy or systemic immune checkpoint blockade before the biopsy were excluded. The MCPyV-specific clonotypes were initially defined from expanded tumor-infiltrating lymphocytes through tetramer sorting, cloning and paired TCR sequencing. To be included, a participant needed a diagnosis of MCPyV-positive Merkel cell carcinoma and tumor-infiltrating lymphocytes that had been successfully expanded in vitro. Overall study results and their limits: Normal tissue biopsies were not studied.

CDR1 and CDR2 are read off the germline V gene (reference sequence) as SGHNT and YYREEE. Trimming accounts for 2 bases at V and 4 bases at J, while the number of junction bases matched to no gene is 4. From the cysteine through the phenylalanine, the CDR3 covers 15 amino acids. The retained sequence is limited to the CDR3, 45 bases, with the frame set at the first base. Every study subject tested positive for serum antibodies to T-antigen and had biopsy-confirmed Merkel cell carcinoma that was MCPyV-positive. Genomic DNA was extracted from about six adjacent 10-micron frozen tumor sections without any cell sorting or culture. Optimal cutting temperature compound was used to freeze tumor biopsy tissue measuring roughly 5 x 5 x 5 mm. Hematoxylin and eosin scout sections confirmed abundant Merkel cell carcinoma and infiltrating cells in the frozen biopsy. As to this clone: The antigen this receptor binds is unknown. No much larger clone is present one base from it, and per-base qualities are unavailable.

TRB CDR3 sequencing and data processing of tumor genomic DNA were performed with the immunoSEQ assay. TCRdb carries this immuneACCESS record with in-frame sequences only. Its versions omit some clonotypes, under half of them owing to an unresolved V gene in the studies checked, with the rest unexplained. The sample contains about 15,000 clones, around four fifths of them found a single time. 17% of the sample comes from the top ten. Sequenced input: tumor tissue. The TCR sequence derives from an adult with Merkel cell carcinoma. The sequence links TRBV5-4 to TRBJ2-1, and 9 junction bases match TRBD2. The CDR3 in this case is CASSLQLAGYNEQFF. The sequence in DNA is TGTGCCAGCAGCTTACAACTAGCGGGTTACAATGAGCAGTTCTTC. With the rest looked up from the reference TRBV5-4 and TRBJ2-1 genes rather than sequenced, the full variable domain is ETGVTQSPTHLIKTRGQQVTLRCSSQSGHNTVSWYQQALGQGPQFIFQYYREEENGRGNFPPRFSGLQFPNYSSELNVNALELDDSALYLCASSLQLAGYNEQFFGPGTRLTVL.